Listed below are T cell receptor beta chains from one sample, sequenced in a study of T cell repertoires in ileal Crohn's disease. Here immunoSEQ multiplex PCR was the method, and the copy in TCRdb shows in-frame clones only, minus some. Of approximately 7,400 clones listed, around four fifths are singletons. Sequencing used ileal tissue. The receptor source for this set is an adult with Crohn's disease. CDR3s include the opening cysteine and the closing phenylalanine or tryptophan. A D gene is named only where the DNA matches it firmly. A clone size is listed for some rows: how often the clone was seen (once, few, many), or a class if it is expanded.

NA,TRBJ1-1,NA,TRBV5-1,CASSQQTNTEAFF,TGCGCCAGCAGCCAGCAGACAAACACTGAAGCTTTCTTT
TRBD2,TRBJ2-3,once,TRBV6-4,CASSESGGAADTQYF,TGTGCCAGCAGTGAAAGCGGGGGGGCCGCCGATACGCAGTATTTT
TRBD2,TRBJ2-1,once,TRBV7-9,CASSPREGRGGTISNEQFF,TGTGCCAGCAGCCCTCGGGAGGGGCGGGGGGGAACCATATCCAATGAGCAGTTCTTC
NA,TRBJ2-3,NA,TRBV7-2,CASRVGGATDTQYF,TGTGCCAGCAGAGTAGGGGGGGCGACAGATACGCAGTATTTT
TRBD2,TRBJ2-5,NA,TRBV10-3,CAISDRTSGGETQYF,TGTGCCATCAGTGACCGGACTAGCGGGGGTGAGACCCAGTACTTC
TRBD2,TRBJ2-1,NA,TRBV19,CASSQKITPRGGPDGYNEQFF,TGTGCCAGTAGTCAAAAGATTACACCGCGGGGGGGCCCGGATGGCTACAATGAGCAGTTCTTC
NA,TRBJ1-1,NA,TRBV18,CASSLGRDTEAFF,TGTGCCAGCTCACTGGGGAGAGACACTGAAGCTTTCTTT
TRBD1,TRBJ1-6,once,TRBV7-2,CASSFLAGTVNSPLHF,TGTGCCAGCAGCTTTTTGGCCGGGACAGTTAATTCACCCCTCCACTTT
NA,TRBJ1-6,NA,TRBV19,CASRPDKGAGSPLHF,TGTGCCAGTAGACCGGACAAAGGAGCAGGTTCACCCCTCCACTTT
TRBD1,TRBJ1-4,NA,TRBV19,CASSGQGSEKLFF,TGTGCCAGTAGTGGACAGGGAAGCGAAAAACTGTTTTTT
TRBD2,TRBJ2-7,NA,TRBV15,CATSRDPRGTNEQYF,TGTGCCACCAGCAGAGACCCGCGGGGGACCAATGAGCAGTACTTC
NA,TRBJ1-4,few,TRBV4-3,CASSQDLTGREKLFF,TGCGCCAGCAGCCAAGATTTAACAGGGAGGGAGAAACTGTTTTTT
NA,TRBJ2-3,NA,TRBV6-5,CASSYSAGTDTQYF,TGTGCCAGCAGTTACTCAGCCGGCACAGATACGCAGTATTTT
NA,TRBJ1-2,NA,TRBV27,CASSSRGDGYGYTF,TGTGCCAGCAGTTCCAGGGGAGATGGCTATGGCTACACCTTC
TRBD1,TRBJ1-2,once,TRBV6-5,CATSTGTNYGYTF,TGTGCCACCTCGACAGGGACCAACTATGGCTACACCTTC
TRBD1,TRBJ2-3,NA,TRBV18,CASSSGQGASTDTQYF,TGTGCCAGCTCATCGGGACAGGGGGCTTCCACAGATACGCAGTATTTT
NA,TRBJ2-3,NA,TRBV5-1,CASREWRGEDTQYF,TGCGCCAGCAGGGAATGGAGGGGCGAAGATACGCAGTATTTT
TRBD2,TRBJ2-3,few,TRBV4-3,CASSQDPTSGGAVTDTQYF,TGCGCCAGCAGCCAAGACCCAACTAGCGGGGGGGCGGTCACAGATACGCAGTATTTT
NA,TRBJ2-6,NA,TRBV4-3,CASSQVYSGANVLTF,TGCGCCAGCAGCCAAGTGTACTCTGGGGCCAACGTCCTGACTTTC
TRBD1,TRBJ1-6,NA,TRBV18,CASSQRQGDASPLHF,TGTGCCAGCTCACAAAGACAGGGAGACGCTTCACCCCTCCACTTT
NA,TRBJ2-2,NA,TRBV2,CASSRDFTGELFF,TGTGCCAGCAGCAGGGATTTCACCGGGGAGCTGTTTTTT
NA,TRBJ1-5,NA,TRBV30,CAWRTSPGQPQHF,TGTGCCTGGAGAACTAGTCCCGGTCAGCCCCAGCATTTT
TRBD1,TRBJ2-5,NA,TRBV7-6,CASSSFRDSGETQYF,TGTGCCAGCAGCTCGTTCCGGGACAGTGGAGAGACCCAGTACTTC
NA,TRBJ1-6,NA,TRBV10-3,CAISEAGANSPLHF,TGTGCCATCAGTGAGGCTGGGGCCAATTCACCCCTCCACTTT
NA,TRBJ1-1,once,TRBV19,CASSKQGGSTEAFF,TGTGCCAGTAGTAAACAGGGAGGGAGCACTGAAGCTTTCTTT
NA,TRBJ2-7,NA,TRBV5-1,CASSSGYEQYF,TGCGCCAGCAGCTCCGGCTACGAGCAGTACTTC
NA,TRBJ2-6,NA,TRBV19,CASSSRMKSQSRANVLTF,TGTGCCAGTAGTTCCAGAATGAAATCACAAAGTCGGGCCAACGTCCTGACTTTC
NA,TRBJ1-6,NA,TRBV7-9,CASSHTRASYNSPLHF,TGTGCCAGCAGCCATACCAGGGCGTCCTATAATTCACCCCTCCACTTT
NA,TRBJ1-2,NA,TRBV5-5,CASSPINRNLGGYTF,TGTGCCAGCAGCCCTATAAACCGGAATTTGGGCGGCTACACCTTC
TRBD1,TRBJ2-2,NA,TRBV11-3,CASSLLTGHGELFF,TGTGCCAGCAGCCTCCTGACAGGGCACGGGGAGCTGTTTTTT
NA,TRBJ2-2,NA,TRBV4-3,CASSQDLRGGYTGELFF,TGCGCCAGCAGCCAAGATTTGAGGGGGGGATACACCGGGGAGCTGTTTTTT
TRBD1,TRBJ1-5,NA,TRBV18,CASSPDRGQPQHF,TGTGCCAGCTCACCTGACAGGGGTCAGCCCCAGCATTTT
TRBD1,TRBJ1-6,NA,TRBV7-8,CASSSTGTGNSPLHF,TGTGCCAGCAGCTCAACCGGGACAGGGAATTCACCCCTCCACTTT
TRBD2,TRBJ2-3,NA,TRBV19,CASKAGGRDTQYF,TGTGCCAGTAAGGCGGGGGGTCGGGATACGCAGTATTTT
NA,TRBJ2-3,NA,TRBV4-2,CASSLGQGTDTQYF,TGTGCCAGCAGCCTCGGACAAGGCACAGATACGCAGTATTTT
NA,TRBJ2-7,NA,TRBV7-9,CASSHETRNYEQYF,TGTGCCAGCAGCCACGAGACTAGAAACTACGAGCAGTACTTC
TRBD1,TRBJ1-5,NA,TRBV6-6,CASSPTGIGENQPQHF,TGTGCCAGCAGCCCGACAGGGATCGGGGAAAATCAGCCCCAGCATTTT
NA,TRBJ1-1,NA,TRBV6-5,CASSYGQGRSTEAFF,TGTGCCAGCAGTTACGGGCAGGGGCGGAGCACTGAAGCTTTCTTT
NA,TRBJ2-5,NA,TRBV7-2,CASSSGTSLQETQYF,TGTGCCAGCAGCTCCGGAACTAGCTTGCAAGAGACCCAGTACTTC
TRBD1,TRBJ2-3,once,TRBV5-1,CASTRQGAEDTQYF,TGCGCCAGCACCCGACAGGGGGCGGAAGATACGCAGTATTTT
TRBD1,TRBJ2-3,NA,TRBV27,CASKGQGAADTQYF,TGTGCCAGCAAGGGACAGGGAGCGGCAGATACGCAGTATTTT
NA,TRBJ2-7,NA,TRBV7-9,CASSLVDLGAEQYF,TGTGCCAGCAGCTTAGTGGACCTGGGGGCCGAGCAGTACTTC
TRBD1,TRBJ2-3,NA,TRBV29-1,CSVEDFTGGRVDTQYF,TGCAGCGTTGAAGATTTCACAGGGGGCCGGGTAGATACGCAGTATTTT
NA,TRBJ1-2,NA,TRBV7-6,CASSLDSSNYGYTF,TGTGCCAGCAGCTTAGATAGCAGCAACTATGGCTACACCTTC
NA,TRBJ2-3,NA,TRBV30,CAWSVGRVSPDTQYF,TGTGCCTGGAGTGTTGGCAGGGTTTCCCCAGATACGCAGTATTTT
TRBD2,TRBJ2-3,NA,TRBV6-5,CASKSLAGGGGTQYF,TGTGCCAGCAAAAGCTTAGCGGGTGGCGGGGGTACGCAGTATTTT
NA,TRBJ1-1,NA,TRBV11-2,CASSLGSGRGRTEAFF,TGTGCCAGCAGCTTAGGATCGGGCAGGGGACGGACTGAAGCTTTCTTT
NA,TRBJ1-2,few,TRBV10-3,CAISGAASNYGYTF,TGTGCCATCAGTGGGGCAGCCTCTAACTATGGCTACACCTTC
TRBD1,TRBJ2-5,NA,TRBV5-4,CASGKGGTGTVRQETQYF,TGTGCCAGCGGGAAGGGTGGGACAGGGACGGTTCGCCAAGAGACCCAGTACTTC
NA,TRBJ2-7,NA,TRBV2,CASLGQGSGEQYF,TGTGCCAGCCTGGGGCAGGGGTCAGGCGAGCAGTACTTC
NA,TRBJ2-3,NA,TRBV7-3,CASSPRGFPTDTQYF,TGTGCCAGCAGCCCAAGGGGGTTCCCCACAGATACGCAGTATTTT
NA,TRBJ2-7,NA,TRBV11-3,CASSSRFDEQYF,TGTGCCAGCAGCTCCCGGTTCGACGAGCAGTACTTC